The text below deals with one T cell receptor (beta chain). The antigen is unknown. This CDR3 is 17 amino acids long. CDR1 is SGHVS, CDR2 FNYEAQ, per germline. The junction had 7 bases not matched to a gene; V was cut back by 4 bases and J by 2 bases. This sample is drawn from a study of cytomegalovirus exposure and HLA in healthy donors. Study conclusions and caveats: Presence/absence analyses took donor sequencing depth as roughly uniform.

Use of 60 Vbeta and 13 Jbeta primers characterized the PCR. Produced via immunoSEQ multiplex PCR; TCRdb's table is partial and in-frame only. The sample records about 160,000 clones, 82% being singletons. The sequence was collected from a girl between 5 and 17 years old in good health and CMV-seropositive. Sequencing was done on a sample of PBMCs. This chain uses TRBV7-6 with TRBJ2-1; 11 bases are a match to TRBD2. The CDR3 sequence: CASSSTSGATAYNEQFF. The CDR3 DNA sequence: TGTGCCAGCAGCTCGACTAGCGGGGCAACCGCCTACAATGAGCAGTTCTTC.